The rows below give T cell receptor beta chains drawn from one sample of a study of T cells expressing NK-cell markers. TCRdb re-analyzed the 5' RACE reads; it lists each CDR3 protein once, without DNA. The sample totals some 440,000 distinct CDR3 sequences. Sequencing was performed on blood T cells: a sorted CD56 or NKG2C T cell subset, CD4+ or CD8+ T cells, or bulk PBMC T cells (not recorded which). The source is a woman aged 50 to 60 in good health. Both conserved end residues are part of each CDR3.

V: TRBV25-1; J: TRBJ2-5; CDR3: CASSDPVIAGGETQYF
V: TRBV6-5; J: TRBJ2-2; CDR3: CASSAQGAFTGELFF
V: TRBV6-6; J: TRBJ2-5; CDR3: CASSSLLGGQETQYF
V: TRBV5-1; J: TRBJ1-6; CDR3: CASSLQGRDSPLHF
V: TRBV12-3/TRBV12-4; J: TRBJ2-7; CDR3: CASSLAVWGGRVVDEQYF
V: TRBV6-6; J: TRBJ2-5; CDR3: CASTDRAETQYF
V: TRBV15; J: TRBJ2-3; CDR3: CATSREGARVPDTQYF
V: TRBV19; J: TRBJ2-2; CDR3: CASHNSGSPGELFF
V: TRBV7-9; J: TRBJ2-5; CDR3: CASSLAGFKETQYF
V: TRBV5-1; J: TRBJ2-1; CDR3: CASSQGLAGGSGEQFF
V: TRBV9; J: TRBJ2-3; CDR3: CASSRVGTGSTDTQYF
V: TRBV5-1; J: TRBJ1-2; CDR3: CASSNQGGYGYTF
V: TRBV6-2/TRBV6-3; J: TRBJ1-5; CDR3: CASSYRAQDQPQHF
V: TRBV12-3/TRBV12-4; J: TRBJ2-1; CDR3: CASRTSSGTSGGSYNEQFF
V: TRBV3-1; J: TRBJ2-2; CDR3: CASSHTGKAGELFF
V: TRBV7-8; J: TRBJ2-5; CDR3: CASSSTTGQGQETQYF
V: TRBV5-1; J: TRBJ1-1; CDR3: CASSPSRDRGMNTEAFF
V: TRBV6-5; J: TRBJ2-7; CDR3: CASRNRGRMTYEQYF
V: TRBV5-1; J: TRBJ2-2; CDR3: CASSFGLAGSTGELFF
V: TRBV12-3/TRBV12-4; J: TRBJ2-1; CDR3: CASSWRFNEQFF
V: TRBV20-1; J: TRBJ2-6; CDR3: CSASGVLSGANVLTF
V: TRBV10-3; J: TRBJ2-7; CDR3: CAITFSEYYEQYF
V: TRBV5-1; J: TRBJ2-1; CDR3: CASSLALIGSGQGFFYEQFF